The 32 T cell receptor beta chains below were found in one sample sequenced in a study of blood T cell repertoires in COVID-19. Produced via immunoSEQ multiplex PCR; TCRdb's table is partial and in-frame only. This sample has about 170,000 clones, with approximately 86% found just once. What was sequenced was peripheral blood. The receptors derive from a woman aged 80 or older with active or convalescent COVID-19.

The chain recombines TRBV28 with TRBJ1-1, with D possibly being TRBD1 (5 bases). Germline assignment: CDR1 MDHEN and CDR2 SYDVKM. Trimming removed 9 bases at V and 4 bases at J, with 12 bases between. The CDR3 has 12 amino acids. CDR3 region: CASKLRGTEAFF. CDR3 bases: TGTGCCAGTAAATTAAGGGGCACTGAAGCTTTCTTT.

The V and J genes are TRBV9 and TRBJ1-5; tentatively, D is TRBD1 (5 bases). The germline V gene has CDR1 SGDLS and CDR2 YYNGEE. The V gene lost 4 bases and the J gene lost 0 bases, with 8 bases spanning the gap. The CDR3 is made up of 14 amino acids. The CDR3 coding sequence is TGTGCCAGCAGCACGACAGATAGCAATCAGCCCCAGCATTTT. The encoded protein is CASSTTDSNQPQHF.

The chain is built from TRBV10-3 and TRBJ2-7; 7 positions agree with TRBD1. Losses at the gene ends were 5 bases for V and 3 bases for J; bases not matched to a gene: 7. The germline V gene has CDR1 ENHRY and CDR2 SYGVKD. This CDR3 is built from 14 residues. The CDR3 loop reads CAISPLGTDYEQYF. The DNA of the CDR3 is TGTGCCATCAGTCCCCTGGGGACAGACTACGAGCAGTACTTC.

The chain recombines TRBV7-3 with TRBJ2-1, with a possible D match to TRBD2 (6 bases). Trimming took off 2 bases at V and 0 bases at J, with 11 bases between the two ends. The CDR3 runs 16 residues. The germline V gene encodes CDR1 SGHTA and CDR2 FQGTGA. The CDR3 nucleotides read TGTGCCAGCAGCTTATCGCGGGGTAGCTCCTACAATGAGCAGTTCTTC. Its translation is CASSLSRGSSYNEQFF.

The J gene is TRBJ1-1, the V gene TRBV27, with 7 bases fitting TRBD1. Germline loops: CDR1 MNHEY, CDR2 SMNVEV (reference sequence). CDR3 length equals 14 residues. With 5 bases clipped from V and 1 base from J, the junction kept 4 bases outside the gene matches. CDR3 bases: TGTGCCAGCAGTCTTGGGACAGCGAACACTGAAGCTTTCTTT. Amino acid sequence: CASSLGTANTEAFF.

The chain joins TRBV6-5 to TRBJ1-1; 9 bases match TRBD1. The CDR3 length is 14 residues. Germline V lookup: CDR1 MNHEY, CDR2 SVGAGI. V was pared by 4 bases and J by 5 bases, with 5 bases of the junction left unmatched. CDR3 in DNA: TGTGCCAGCAGTTCGACGACAGGGGGAACTGAAGCTTTCTTT. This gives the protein CASSSTTGGTEAFF.

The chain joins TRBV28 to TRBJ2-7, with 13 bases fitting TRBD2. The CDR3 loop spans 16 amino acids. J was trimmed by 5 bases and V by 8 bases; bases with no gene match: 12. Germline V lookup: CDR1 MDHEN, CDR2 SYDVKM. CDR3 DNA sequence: TGTGCCAGCCATGGGACTAGCGGGATTAAGCGCCACGAGCAGTACTTC. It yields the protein CASHGTSGIKRHEQYF.

CDR3 region: CASSTDRGNQPQHF. The CDR3 nucleotides read TGTGCCAGCAGCACTGACAGGGGCAATCAGCCCCAGCATTTT. The chain is built from TRBV7-2 and TRBJ1-5; 7 bases map to TRBD1. CDR3 size: 14 residues. Germline CDR1 and CDR2: SGHTA and FQGNSA. The junction had 3 bases not matched to a gene; V was cut back by 5 bases and J by 2 bases.

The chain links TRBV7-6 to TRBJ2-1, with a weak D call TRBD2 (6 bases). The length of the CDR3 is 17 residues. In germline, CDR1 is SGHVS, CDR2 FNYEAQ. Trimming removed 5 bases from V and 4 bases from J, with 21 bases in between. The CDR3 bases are TGTGCCAGCAGCCCACGCGGGGCAGGGTACGGGTACAATGAGCAGTTCTTC. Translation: CASSPRGAGYGYNEQFF.

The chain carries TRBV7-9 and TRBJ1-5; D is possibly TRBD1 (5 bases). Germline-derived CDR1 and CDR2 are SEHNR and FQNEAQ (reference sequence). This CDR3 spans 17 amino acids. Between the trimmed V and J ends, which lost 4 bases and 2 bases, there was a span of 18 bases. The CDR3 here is CASSSSPGGVGNQPQHF. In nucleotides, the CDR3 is TGTGCCAGCAGCTCCTCCCCGGGAGGGGTAGGCAATCAGCCCCAGCATTTT.

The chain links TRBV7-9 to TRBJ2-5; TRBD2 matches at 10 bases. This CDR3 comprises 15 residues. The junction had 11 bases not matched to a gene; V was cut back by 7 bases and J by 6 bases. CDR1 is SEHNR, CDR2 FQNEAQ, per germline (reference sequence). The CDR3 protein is CASTLGTSVGKTQYF. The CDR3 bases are TGTGCCAGCACCCTAGGGACTAGCGTAGGGAAGACCCAGTACTTC. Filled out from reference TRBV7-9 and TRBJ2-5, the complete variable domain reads DTGVSQNPRHKITKRGQNVTFRCDPISEHNRLYWYRQTLGQGPEFLTYFQNEAQLEKSRLLSDRFSAERPKGSFSTLEIQRTEQGDSAMYLCASTLGTSVGKTQYFGPGTRLLVL.

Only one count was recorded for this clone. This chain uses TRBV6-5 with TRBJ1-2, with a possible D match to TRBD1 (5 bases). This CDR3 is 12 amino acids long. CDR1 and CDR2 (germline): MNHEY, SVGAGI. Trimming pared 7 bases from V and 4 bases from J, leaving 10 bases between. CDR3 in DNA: TGTGCCAGCACCGTAGACAGCTATGGCTACACCTTC. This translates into CASTVDSYGYTF.

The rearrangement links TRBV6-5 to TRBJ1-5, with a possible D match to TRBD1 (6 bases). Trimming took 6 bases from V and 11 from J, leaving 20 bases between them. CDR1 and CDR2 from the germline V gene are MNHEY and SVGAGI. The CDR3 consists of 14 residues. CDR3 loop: CASSSGGGAVAQHF. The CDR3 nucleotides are TGTGCCAGCAGCTCCGGCGGGGGCGCCGTGGCCCAGCATTTT.

The CDR3 DNA follows: TGTGCCAGCAGGTTTACTAGCGGGAGTCCGTTCTTC. Residues: CASRFTSGSPFF. The chain couples TRBV28 to TRBJ2-1; TRBD2 aligns across 11 bases. With V trimmed by 6 bases and J by 15 bases, 7 bases remained unmatched. CDR1 is MDHEN, CDR2 SYDVKM, per germline. The CDR3 has 12 residues.

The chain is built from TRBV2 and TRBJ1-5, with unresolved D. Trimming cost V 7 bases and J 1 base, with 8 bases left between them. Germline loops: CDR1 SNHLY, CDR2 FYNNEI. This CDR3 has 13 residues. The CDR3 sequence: CASNGESNQPQHF. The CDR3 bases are TGTGCCAGCAACGGGGAGAGCAATCAGCCCCAGCATTTT.

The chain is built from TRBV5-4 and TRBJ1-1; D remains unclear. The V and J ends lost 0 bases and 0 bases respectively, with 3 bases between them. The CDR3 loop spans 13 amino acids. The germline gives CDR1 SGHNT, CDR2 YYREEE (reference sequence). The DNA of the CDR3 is TGTGCCAGCAGCTTGGGAGTGAACACTGAAGCTTTCTTT. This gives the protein CASSLGVNTEAFF. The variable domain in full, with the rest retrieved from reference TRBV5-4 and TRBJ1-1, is ETGVTQSPTHLIKTRGQQVTLRCSSQSGHNTVSWYQQALGQGPQFIFQYYREEENGRGNFPPRFSGLQFPNYSSELNVNALELDDSALYLCASSLGVNTEAFFGQGTRLTVV.

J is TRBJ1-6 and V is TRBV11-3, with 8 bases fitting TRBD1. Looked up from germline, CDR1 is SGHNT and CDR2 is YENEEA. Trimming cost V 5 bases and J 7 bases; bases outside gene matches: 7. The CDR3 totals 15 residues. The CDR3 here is CASSVGTGPNSPLHF. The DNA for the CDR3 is TGTGCCAGCAGCGTAGGGACAGGACCAAATTCACCCCTCCACTTT. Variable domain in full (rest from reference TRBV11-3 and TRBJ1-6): EAGVVQSPRYKIIEKKQPVAFWCNPISGHNTLYWYLQNLGQGPELLIRYENEEAVDDSQLPKDRFSAERLKGVDSTLKIQPAELGDSAVYLCASSVGTGPNSPLHFGNGTRLTVT.

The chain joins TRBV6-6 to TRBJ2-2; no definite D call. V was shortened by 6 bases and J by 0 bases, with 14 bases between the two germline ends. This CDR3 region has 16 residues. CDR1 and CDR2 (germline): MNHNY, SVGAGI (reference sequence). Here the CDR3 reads CASRLTSTANTGELFF. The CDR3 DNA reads TGTGCCAGCAGGCTTACGAGCACTGCGAACACCGGGGAGCTGTTTTTT.

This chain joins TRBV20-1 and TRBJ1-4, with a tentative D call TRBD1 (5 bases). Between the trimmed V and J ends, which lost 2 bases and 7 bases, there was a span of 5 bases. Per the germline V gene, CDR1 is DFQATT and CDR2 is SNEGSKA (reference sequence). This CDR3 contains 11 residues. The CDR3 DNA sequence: TGCAGTGCTAGAAGGGGTGAAAAACTGTTTTTT. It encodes CSARRGEKLFF.

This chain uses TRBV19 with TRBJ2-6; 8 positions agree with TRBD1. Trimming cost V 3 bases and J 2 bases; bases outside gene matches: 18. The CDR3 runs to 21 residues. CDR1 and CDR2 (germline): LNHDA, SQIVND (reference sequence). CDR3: CASSIISGQGARMAGANVLTF. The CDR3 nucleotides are TGTGCCAGTAGTATCATTTCTGGGCAGGGGGCGCGAATGGCTGGGGCCAACGTCCTGACTTTC.

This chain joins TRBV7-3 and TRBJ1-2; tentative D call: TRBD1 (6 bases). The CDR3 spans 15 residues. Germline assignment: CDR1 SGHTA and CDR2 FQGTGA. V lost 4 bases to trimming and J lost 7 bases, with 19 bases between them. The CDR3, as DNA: TGTGCCAGCAGCTCCCGGGACATCTTCCTCGCTGGCTACACCTTC. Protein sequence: CASSSRDIFLAGYTF.

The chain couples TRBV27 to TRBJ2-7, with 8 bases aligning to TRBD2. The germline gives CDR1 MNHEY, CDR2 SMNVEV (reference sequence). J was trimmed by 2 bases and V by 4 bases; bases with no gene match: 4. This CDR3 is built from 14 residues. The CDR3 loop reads CASSWYGGAYEQYF. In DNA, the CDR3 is TGTGCCAGCAGTTGGTACGGGGGGGCCTACGAGCAGTACTTC.

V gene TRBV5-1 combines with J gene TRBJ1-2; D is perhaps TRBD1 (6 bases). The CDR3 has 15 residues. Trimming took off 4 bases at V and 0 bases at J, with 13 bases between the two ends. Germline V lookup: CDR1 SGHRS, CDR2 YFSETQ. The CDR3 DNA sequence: TGCGCCAGCAGCCTCGACAGGATAGCTAACTATGGCTACACCTTC. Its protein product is CASSLDRIANYGYTF.

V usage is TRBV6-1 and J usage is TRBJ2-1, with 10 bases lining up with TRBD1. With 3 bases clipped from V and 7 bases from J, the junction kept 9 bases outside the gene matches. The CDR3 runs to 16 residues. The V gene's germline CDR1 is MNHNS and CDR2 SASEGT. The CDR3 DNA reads TGTGCCAGCAGTGACGCGCCGGGACAGGGGAAGAATGAGCAGTTCTTC. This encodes CASSDAPGQGKNEQFF.

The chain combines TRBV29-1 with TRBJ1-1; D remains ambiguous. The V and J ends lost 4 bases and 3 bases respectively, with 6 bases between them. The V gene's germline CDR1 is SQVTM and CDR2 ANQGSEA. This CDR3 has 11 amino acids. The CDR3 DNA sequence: TGCAGCGTTGCGCGGGACACTGAAGCTTTCTTT. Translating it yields CSVARDTEAFF.

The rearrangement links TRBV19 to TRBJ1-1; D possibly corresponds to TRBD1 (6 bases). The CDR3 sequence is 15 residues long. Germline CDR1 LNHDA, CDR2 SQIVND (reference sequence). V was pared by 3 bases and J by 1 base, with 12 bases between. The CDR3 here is CASSIPGEWNTEAFF. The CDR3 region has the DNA TGTGCCAGTAGTATCCCAGGGGAGTGGAACACTGAAGCTTTCTTT.

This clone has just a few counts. CDR3 in DNA: TGTGCCAGCAGCTTCGCGGCGAGCTCCTACGAGCAGTACTTC. It specifies CASSFAASSYEQYF. The chain uses TRBV7-9 and TRBJ2-7; D is unresolved. CDR3 length equals 14 residues. CDR1 SEHNR and CDR2 FQNEAQ come from the germline V gene (reference sequence). V was trimmed by 3 bases and J by 0 bases, leaving 9 bases between them.

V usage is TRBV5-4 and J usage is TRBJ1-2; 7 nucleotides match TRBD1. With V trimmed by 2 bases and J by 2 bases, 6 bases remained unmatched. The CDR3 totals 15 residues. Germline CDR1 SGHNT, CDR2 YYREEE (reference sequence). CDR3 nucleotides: TGTGCCAGCAGCTTACCGGGACAGCAAAACTATGGCTACACCTTC. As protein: CASSLPGQQNYGYTF.

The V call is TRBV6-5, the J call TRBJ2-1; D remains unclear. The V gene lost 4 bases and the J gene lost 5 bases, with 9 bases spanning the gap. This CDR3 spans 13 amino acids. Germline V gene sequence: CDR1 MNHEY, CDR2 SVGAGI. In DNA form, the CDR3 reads TGTGCCAGCAGTTCTCCCAGGAACAATGAGCAGTTCTTC. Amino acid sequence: CASSSPRNNEQFF.

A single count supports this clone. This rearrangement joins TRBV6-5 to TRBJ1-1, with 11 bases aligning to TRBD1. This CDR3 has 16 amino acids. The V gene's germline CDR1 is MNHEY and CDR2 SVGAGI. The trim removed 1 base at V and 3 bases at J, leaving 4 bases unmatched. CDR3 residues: CASSYWGQGDYTEAFF. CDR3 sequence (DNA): TGTGCCAGCAGTTACTGGGGACAGGGGGATTACACTGAAGCTTTCTTT.

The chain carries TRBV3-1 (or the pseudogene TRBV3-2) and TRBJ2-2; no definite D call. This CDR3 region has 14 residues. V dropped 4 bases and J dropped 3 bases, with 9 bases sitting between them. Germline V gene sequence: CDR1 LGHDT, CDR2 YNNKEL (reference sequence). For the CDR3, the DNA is TGTGCCAGCAGCCTTATGAGTTACACCGGGGAGCTGTTTTTT. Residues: CASSLMSYTGELFF.

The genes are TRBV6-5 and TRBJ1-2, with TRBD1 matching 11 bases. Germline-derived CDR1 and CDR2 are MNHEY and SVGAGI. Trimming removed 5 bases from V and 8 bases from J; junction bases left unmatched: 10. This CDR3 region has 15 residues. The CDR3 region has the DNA TGTGCCAGCAGTCGAGCCGGGACAGGGGGATACGGCTACACCTTC. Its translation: CASSRAGTGGYGYTF.